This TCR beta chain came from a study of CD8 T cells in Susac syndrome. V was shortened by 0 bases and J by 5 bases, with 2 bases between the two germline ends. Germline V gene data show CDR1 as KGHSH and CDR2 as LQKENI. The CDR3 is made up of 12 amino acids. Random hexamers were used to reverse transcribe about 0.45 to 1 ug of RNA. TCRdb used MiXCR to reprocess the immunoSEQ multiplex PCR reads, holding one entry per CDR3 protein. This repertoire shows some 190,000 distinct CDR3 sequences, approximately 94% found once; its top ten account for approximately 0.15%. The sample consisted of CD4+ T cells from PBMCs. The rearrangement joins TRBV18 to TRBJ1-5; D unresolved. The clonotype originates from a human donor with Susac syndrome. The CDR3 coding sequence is TGTGCCAGCTCACCACCGGATCAGCCCCAGCATTTT. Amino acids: CASSPPDQPQHF.